This T cell receptor (beta chain) was identified in a study of blood T cells in healthy people across ages (dated by TCRdb to between 2014 and 2016). Concerning the study at large: In model experiments, roughly one uniquely barcoded TCR beta cDNA molecule per two T cells was captured by template switching. The study measured age-related changes in TCR beta repertoire diversity using deep sequencing normalized with unique cDNA molecular identifiers. Donors were grouped into four age groups: young (average approximately 16 years), middle-aged (roughly 40), aged (around 60) and long-lived (about 89). Donors of different ages were randomly distributed across sequencing lanes to avoid experimental bias. Using the same blood draw, the study looked at two additional independent replicas of 1 million unique cDNA reads for two donors, one aged 18 to 30 and the other aged 80 or older. General findings and caveats noted by the study authors: Compared with the aged group, the long-lived group had more naive CD4+ T cells, fewer expanded clones and increased TCR diversity, a pattern suggesting age selection. Bulk unsorted PBMC profiling prevented conclusive comparison of naive and antigen-experienced compartments. A strong correlation was found between observed TCR beta diversity and the percentage of naive T cells measured by flow cytometry. Donor CMV infection status was unknown, potentially confounding age-related changes in expanded clonotypes. Observed TCR beta diversity per million T cells fell roughly linearly with age, and a significant reduction was already apparent by age around 36. Estimates of total diversity based on one million sequenced T cells were regarded as lower bounds and as underestimates.

Donors were 30 to 45 systemically healthy Caucasian individuals from Russia aged roughly 6 to 90 years. Each donor gave ten milliliters of peripheral blood, collected into EDTA-treated Vacutainer tubes. Ficoll-Paque density-gradient centrifugation was used to isolate PBMCs, with at least 6.5 million per sample. Trizol reagent was used to extract total RNA from the PBMCs, yielding at least 6 micrograms per sample. For every donor, an aliquot of PBMCs went through flow cytometry to measure the percentages of naive CD45RAhigh/CD27high T cells. Preparation of the library involved 5' RACE. Sequenced using an Illumina HiSeq 2500. A second roughly 7 to 11 cycle PCR used a sample-barcoded 5' primer and a J-beta primer mix. A unique molecular identifier was introduced onto each TCR beta cDNA molecule by a template-switch 5' adaptor carrying 12 random nucleotides. Each sample yielded at least 3 million CDR3-containing paired-end reads. First-strand cDNA synthesis was performed from all RNA using the Mint cDNA synthesis kit, with priming by a TRBC-specific oligonucleotide. All cDNA was treated with uracil-DNA glycosylase and then went through a first 18-cycle PCR with the universal primers M1SS and BC2_uni_R. The authors' pipeline ran thus. For normalization, 1 million high-quality reads were randomly selected from each sample, with every read carrying a distinct molecular identifier. Instead of being binned into consensus sequences, reads with shared molecular identifiers were discarded. MiTCR, run with a Q25 quality threshold and the strictest error-elimination algorithm, handled CDR3 identification, clonotype clustering and error correction. A nonparametric unseen species model using Euler transformation provided a lower-bound estimate of total TCR beta diversity. TCRdb passed the public sequencing reads through fastp at Q25 and MiXCR, retaining productive beta sequences. Rows matching on CDR3 protein sequence are summarized as one entry with the most common DNA and genes. The V and J calls, along with clone size, are taken from TCRdb and not from the paper's own processing. This sample holds under 800,000 distinct CDR3 sequences; roughly two fifths were observed only once. The ten top clones hold roughly 20% of the sample.

The trim is 1 base for V and 7 bases for J, with a gap of 14 bases between the germline ends. The CDR3 starts with the cysteine, ends with the phenylalanine, and has 14 residues. The DNA shown is the 42-base CDR3, in frame from base 1. As encoded in the germline V gene (reference sequence), CDR1 is GTSNPN while CDR2 is SVGIG. On this clonotype: Its specific antigen is unknown. The sample holds no much larger clone one base away, and base qualities are not on file.

The V and J segments used are TRBV30 and TRBJ2-1, with TRBD2 tentatively as D gene (5 bases match). Sequencing used blood. The TCR comes from a woman aged 55-69 years in good health. The DNA reads as follows: TGTGCCTGGAGTGGGGCGGGCCTCGGGAATGAGCAGTTCTTC. Its translation is CAWSGAGLGNEQFF.